The 6 T cell receptor beta chains reported below all come from one sample, sequenced in a study of T cell responses to AZD1222 COVID-19 vaccine. This table comes from immunoSEQ multiplex PCR, and its TCRdb copy is limited to in-frame clones, with some not included. The profile shows some 160,000 clones, approximately 90% of them singletons. The starting material was peripheral blood, obtained on day 0 of AZD1222 vaccination. All receptors derive from an adult in good health.

The gene calls are TRBV2 and TRBJ2-7; D call uncertain. Trimming left V 1 base short and J 3 bases short, with 10 bases between. Germline CDR1 SNHLY, CDR2 FYNNEI. The CDR3 consists of 14 residues. CDR3 sequence reads: CASSEGLGGYEQYF. In nucleotides, the CDR3 is TGTGCCAGCAGTGAAGGTCTGGGTGGCTACGAGCAGTACTTC.

The CDR3 here is CASSEVASGGHEQFF. The CDR3 DNA sequence: TGTGCCAGCAGTGAAGTTGCTAGCGGGGGGCATGAGCAGTTCTTC. This chain joins TRBV2 and TRBJ2-1; 11 nucleotides agree with TRBD2. From germline, CDR1 is SNHLY and CDR2 FYNNEI. The CDR3 is 15 residues long. V trimming: 1 base; J trimming: 8 bases; junction bases outside the gene matches: 4.

The V call is TRBV11-3, the J call TRBJ2-2, with 13 bases fitting TRBD2. The CDR3 runs 17 residues. The germline CDR1 and CDR2 sequences are SGHNT and YENEEA. V lost 1 base, J lost 3 bases, and 2 bases stayed unmatched. In DNA, the CDR3 is TGTGCCAGCAGCTTAGGGGGACTAGCGGGGTACACCGGGGAGCTGTTTTTT. This gives the protein CASSLGGLAGYTGELFF. Full variable domain (missing parts from reference TRBV11-3 and TRBJ2-2): EAGVVQSPRYKIIEKKQPVAFWCNPISGHNTLYWYLQNLGQGPELLIRYENEEAVDDSQLPKDRFSAERLKGVDSTLKIQPAELGDSAVYLCASSLGGLAGYTGELFFGEGSRLTVL.

Note on this clone: This sample also contains other DNA sequences that code for the same CDR3. The V and J genes are TRBV18 and TRBJ2-7, with D uncertain. V lost 2 bases to trimming and J lost 5 bases, with 7 bases between them. The germline V gene has CDR1 KGHSH and CDR2 LQKENI. CDR3 length: 12 residues. The CDR3 loop reads CASSPSGNEQYF. In DNA, the CDR3 is TGTGCCAGCTCACCATCGGGTAACGAGCAGTACTTC. Supplemented by reference TRBV18 and TRBJ2-7, the full variable domain reads NAGVMQNPRHLVRRRGQEARLRCSPMKGHSHVYWYRQLPEEGLKFMVYLQKENIIDESGMPKERFSAEFPKEGPSILRIQQVVRGDSAAYFCASSPSGNEQYFGPGTRLTVT.

This chain joins TRBV6-5 and TRBJ1-6; 10 positions match TRBD1. V was pared by 6 bases and J by 10 bases, with 6 bases of the junction left unmatched. CDR1 is MNHEY and CDR2 is SVGAGI in the germline V gene. The CDR3 covers 14 residues. This CDR3 is CASSATGGFSPLHF. In DNA, the CDR3 is TGTGCCAGCAGCGCGACAGGGGGCTTCTCACCCCTCCACTTT.

The gene calls are TRBV28 and TRBJ1-5, with 8 bases lining up with TRBD1. The CDR3 contains 12 residues. The J segment lost 7 bases and the V segment lost 4 bases, leaving 0 bases of the junction unmatched. Looked up from germline, CDR1 is MDHEN and CDR2 is SYDVKM. This CDR3 reads CASSSGGQPQHF. For the CDR3, the DNA is TGTGCCAGCAGTTCAGGGGGCCAGCCCCAGCATTTT.